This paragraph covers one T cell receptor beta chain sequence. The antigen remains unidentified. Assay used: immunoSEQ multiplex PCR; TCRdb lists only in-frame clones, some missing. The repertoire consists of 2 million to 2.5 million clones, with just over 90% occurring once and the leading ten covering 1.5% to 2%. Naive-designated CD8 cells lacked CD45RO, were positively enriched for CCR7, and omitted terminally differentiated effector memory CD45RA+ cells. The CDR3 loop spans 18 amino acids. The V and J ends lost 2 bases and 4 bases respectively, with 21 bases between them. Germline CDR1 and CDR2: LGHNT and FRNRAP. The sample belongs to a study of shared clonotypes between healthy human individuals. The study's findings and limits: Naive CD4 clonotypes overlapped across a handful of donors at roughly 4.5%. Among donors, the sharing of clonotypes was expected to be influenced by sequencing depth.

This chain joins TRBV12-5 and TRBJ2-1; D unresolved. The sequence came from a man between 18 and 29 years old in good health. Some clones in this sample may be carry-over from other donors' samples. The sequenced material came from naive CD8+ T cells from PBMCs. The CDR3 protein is CASGLFPLSPTSYNEQFF. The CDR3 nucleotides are TGTGCTAGTGGTTTGTTCCCCCTATCACCCACATCATACAATGAGCAGTTCTTC.